This paragraph reports one T cell receptor beta chain. These data are taken from a study of T cell changes during pregnancy in multiple sclerosis. Germline CDR1 SGHDT, CDR2 YYEEEE. The V and J ends lost 2 bases and 0 bases, in that order; junction bases with no gene match: 1. This CDR3 region has 15 residues. Only in-frame clones appear in the TCRdb table, and some are missing; sequencing was by immunoSEQ multiplex PCR. The sample holds approximately 71,000 clones, over 85% seen once. This receptor was taken from a female donor with multiple sclerosis, enrolled in a pregnancy study. The rearrangement links TRBV5-6 to TRBJ2-2; 7 bases fit TRBD1. The sequenced sample was peripheral blood, obtained in the third trimester of pregnancy. In DNA, the CDR3 is TGTGCCAGCAGCTTCGGACAGGCGAACACCGGGGAGCTGTTTTTT. Encoded protein: CASSFGQANTGELFF.